This record looks at one T cell receptor (beta chain) sequence and its context. Its antigen is unknown. This sample stems from a study of blood T cells in healthy people across ages. Regarding the study as a whole: Per million T cells, TCR beta diversity dropped about linearly as age rose. It was held that diversity estimates obtained from one million T cells represented underestimates.

The CDR3 runs 16 residues. The trim removed 3 bases at V and 6 bases at J, leaving 9 bases unmatched. Germline-derived CDR1 and CDR2 are SEHNR and FQNEAQ (reference sequence). Donors were systemically healthy Caucasian individuals from Russia aged roughly 6 to 95 years. The use of a sample-barcoded 5' primer and a J-beta primer mix characterized a second PCR of about 6 to 11 cycles. TCRdb itself ran the 5' RACE reads through MiXCR, one entry per CDR3 protein. The sample lists more than 450,000 distinct CDR3 sequences, around 27% occurring once. These data also formed part of another study, on T cells of mothers and their children. According to that study: At a sensitivity of approximately 100 clones per million clonotypes, no persistent microchimeric T cell clones appeared.

This TCR derives from a boy younger than 10 in good health. Sequenced: blood. The gene calls are TRBV7-9 and TRBJ1-2, with 11 bases lining up with TRBD1. CDR3 bases: TGTGCCAGCAGCTTTCTCGGGACAGGGGGGGTTCATGGCTACACCTTC. Its protein product is CASSFLGTGGVHGYTF.